Each of the 28 T cell receptor beta chains below was sequenced from the same sample in a study of PD-L1 blockade in urothelial cancer. TCRdb's table, derived via immunoSEQ multiplex PCR, lists solely in-frame clones and lacks some. The sample carries roughly 120,000 clones, 75% to 90% recorded once. Time point meaning: peripheral blood 6 weeks after treatment start. The sample was PBMCs, taken around atezolizumab (anti-PD-L1) treatment. Receptors originate from a man aged 55-75 years with urothelial cancer.

The CDR3 reads CASNTDRGQGYTF. The CDR3 DNA follows: TGTGCCAGCAATACCGACAGGGGGCAAGGCTACACCTTC. J is TRBJ1-2 and V is TRBV28; 10 bases are shared with TRBD1. Unmatched junction bases numbered 7, after V lost 7 bases and J lost 8 bases. The germline V gene encodes CDR1 MDHEN and CDR2 SYDVKM. This CDR3 has 13 amino acids.

The rearrangement joins TRBV5-6 to TRBJ2-5, with 9 bases fitting TRBD2. The CDR3 is 15 amino acids. Germline V lookup: CDR1 SGHDT, CDR2 YYEEEE. Germline trimming cut 5 bases from V and 5 bases from J; bases unmatched to any gene: 10. CDR3 region: CASSQDAGGAETQYF. CDR3 DNA: TGTGCCAGCAGTCAGGACGCGGGGGGGGCGGAGACCCAGTACTTC.

This clone was counted a few times. The CDR3 nucleotides are TGTGCCAGCAGTGGAGGGGGGACAGGGGCCCACAATGAGCAGTTCTTC. Protein sequence: CASSGGGTGAHNEQFF. The chain recombines TRBV6-1 with TRBJ2-1; 10 bases are a match to TRBD1. The ends lost 4 bases at V and 5 bases at J; junction bases unmatched: 8. Germline CDR1 and CDR2: MNHNS and SASEGT. The length of the CDR3 is 16 residues.

The chain couples TRBV5-1 to TRBJ2-3; 9 bases agree with TRBD2. The J segment lost 2 bases and the V segment lost 4 bases, leaving 8 bases of the junction unmatched. Germline values: CDR1 SGHRS, CDR2 YFSETQ. The CDR3 runs 16 residues. CDR3 coding DNA: TGCGCCAGCAGCCTTAGCGGGAGCTCTACCACAGATACGCAGTATTTT. Translation gives CASSLSGSSTTDTQYF.

The J gene is TRBJ1-1, the V gene TRBV19; a weak D match, TRBD1 (5 bases). The CDR3 covers 11 residues. V gave up 7 bases and J gave up 11 bases, with 14 bases separating them. CDR1 and CDR2 (germline): LNHDA, SQIVND (reference sequence). The CDR3 DNA reads as TGTGCCAGTACCTCCGGACGGGGGGCTTTCTTT. This encodes CASTSGRGAFF.

The chain combines TRBV15 with TRBJ2-4; D unresolved. There are 13 residues in the CDR3. V lost 0 bases and J lost 5, with 5 bases in between. Per germline, CDR1 LNHNV and CDR2 YYDKDF (reference sequence). CDR3 coding DNA: TGTGCCACCAGCAGAGATCGGGAAAACATTCAGTACTTC. Its translation is CATSRDRENIQYF.

This rearrangement joins TRBV10-3 to TRBJ2-1, with 7 nucleotides matching TRBD1. This CDR3 is built from 16 residues. Unmatched junction bases numbered 13, after V lost 6 bases and J lost 5 bases. Per germline, CDR1 ENHRY and CDR2 SYGVKD. CDR3 residues: CAIRKTGTDKHNEQFF. CDR3 bases: TGTGCCATCAGAAAGACCGGGACAGACAAACACAATGAGCAGTTCTTC.

The J gene is TRBJ2-5, the V gene TRBV5-4; 10 positions agree with TRBD1. The CDR3 is made up of 15 amino acids. Germline CDR1 and CDR2: SGHNT and YYREEE (reference sequence). The V segment lost 2 bases and the J segment 3 bases; nucleotides outside the gene matches: 4. The CDR3: CASSLGDRGEETQYF. The DNA for the CDR3 is TGTGCCAGCAGCTTAGGGGACAGGGGTGAAGAGACCCAGTACTTC.

This clone turned up a few times. The same CDR3 can be traced to other DNA sequences in this sample. The chain has TRBV19 and TRBJ2-7; 10 nucleotides line up with TRBD1. From germline, CDR1 is LNHDA and CDR2 SQIVND (reference sequence). This CDR3 comprises 13 residues. The V gene end was trimmed by 5 bases and the J gene end by 5 bases; junction bases not matched to a gene: 3. The CDR3 is CASSRQGANEQYF. The CDR3 DNA reads as TGTGCCAGTAGTCGACAGGGGGCCAACGAGCAGTACTTC.

V usage is TRBV30 and J usage is TRBJ1-1; D is unresolved. CDR1 and CDR2 from the germline V gene are GTSNPN and SVGIG (reference sequence). Trimming stripped 4 bases from V and 0 bases from J, with 18 bases between. This CDR3 spans 16 amino acids. The CDR3 DNA follows: TGTGCCTGGAAACTCCCCCGGACTTACATGAACACTGAAGCTTTCTTT. Its translation: CAWKLPRTYMNTEAFF.

This chain joins TRBV7-9 and TRBJ1-5; no firm D call. The CDR3 contains 12 residues. Per the germline V gene, CDR1 is SEHNR and CDR2 is FQNEAQ (reference sequence). V was clipped by 1 base and J by 6 bases, with 4 bases between them. Written as DNA, the CDR3 is TGTGCCAGCAGCTTAGTCGGTCAGCCCCAGCATTTT. Its translation: CASSLVGQPQHF.

CDR3 residues: CASTRDTGPAKLFF. CDR3 DNA sequence: TGTGCCAGCACCAGGGACACCGGTCCGGCAAAACTGTTTTTT. The gene calls are TRBV6-1 and TRBJ1-4; tentatively, D is TRBD1 (6 bases). The CDR3 contains 14 residues. Between the trimmed V and J ends, which lost 7 bases and 10 bases, there was a span of 19 bases. CDR1 MNHNS and CDR2 SASEGT come from the germline V gene.

This chain connects TRBV28 to TRBJ2-7, with D hard to call. Germline V CDR1 and CDR2: MDHEN, SYDVKM. Trimming stripped 7 bases from V and 1 base from J, with 5 bases between. There are 11 residues in the CDR3. This chain's CDR3 is CASTGSYEQYF. The CDR3 bases are TGTGCCAGCACAGGTTCCTACGAGCAGTACTTC. The whole variable domain, filled in from reference TRBV28 and TRBJ2-7, reads DVKVTQSSRYLVKRTGEKVFLECVQDMDHENMFWYRQDPGLGLRLIYFSYDVKMKEKGDIPEGYSVSREKKERFSLILESASTNQTSMYLCASTGSYEQYFGPGTRLTVT.

The chain has TRBV9 and TRBJ2-7; 8 nucleotides align to TRBD2. The ends lost 3 bases at V and 6 bases at J; junction bases unmatched: 5. The CDR3 runs 13 residues. Germline V gives CDR1 SGDLS, CDR2 YYNGEE. CDR3 DNA: TGTGCCAGCAGCGGCCCAGCGGGAGTCGAGCAGTACTTC. Translation: CASSGPAGVEQYF.

The J gene is TRBJ2-1, the V gene TRBV5-1; D is possibly TRBD2 (6 bases). The length of the CDR3 is 13 residues. Germline V gives CDR1 SGHRS, CDR2 YFSETQ. The ends were cut back, 3 bases at V and 4 bases at J, with 8 bases in the middle. Here the CDR3 DNA reads TGCGCCAGCAGCTCGGACTATTACAATGAGCAGTTCTTC. Translated, it gives CASSSDYYNEQFF.

J is TRBJ2-5 and V is TRBV11-3; tentatively, D is TRBD2 (6 bases). Germline V CDR1 and CDR2: SGHNT, YENEEA. V was trimmed by 0 bases and J by 7 bases, leaving 12 bases between them. This CDR3 has 14 residues. CDR3 nucleotides: TGTGCCAGCAGCTTAGAGGCGGGGTACGGGACCCAGTACTTC. Encoded protein: CASSLEAGYGTQYF. Drawing the rest from reference TRBV11-3 and TRBJ2-5, the complete variable domain is EAGVVQSPRYKIIEKKQPVAFWCNPISGHNTLYWYLQNLGQGPELLIRYENEEAVDDSQLPKDRFSAERLKGVDSTLKIQPAELGDSAVYLCASSLEAGYGTQYFGPGTRLLVL.

The rearrangement joins TRBV5-1 to TRBJ2-1; TRBD2 is a possible D gene (5 bases). CDR3 length: 14 residues. Trimming took 1 base from V and 15 from J, leaving 20 bases between them. Germline CDR1 reads SGHRS; CDR2 reads YFSETQ. In nucleotides, the CDR3 is TGCGCCAGCAGCTTGAATGCAGACCACAATGCGGGGTTCTTC. It yields the protein CASSLNADHNAGFF.

Comment on this clone: Additional DNA sequences in this sample encode the identical CDR3. This chain links TRBV5-4 with TRBJ2-7, with D perhaps matching TRBD2 (5 bases). Deletions cut 4 bases from V and 0 bases from J, with 8 bases between. This CDR3 contains 13 residues. Germline loops: CDR1 SGHNT, CDR2 YYREEE (reference sequence). The CDR3 bases are TGTGCCAGCAGCCCTGGAGGCTCCTACGAGCAGTACTTC. Protein: CASSPGGSYEQYF.

The CDR3 DNA reads as TGTGCCAGCGCCCCCCGACTGGCGGGGGGAAATGAGCAGTTCTTC. Translating it yields CASAPRLAGGNEQFF. The V gene is TRBV9, the J gene TRBJ2-1, with TRBD2 matching 8 bases. The CDR3 is 15 amino acids. CDR1 SGDLS and CDR2 YYNGEE come from the germline V gene. V was pared by 7 bases and J by 7 bases, with 13 bases of the junction left unmatched.

The chain is built from TRBV6-1 and TRBJ2-7; 9 bases are a match to TRBD1. Germline lookup yields CDR1 MNHNS and CDR2 SASEGT. The CDR3 has 16 amino acids. J gave up 5 bases and V 3 bases, and 11 bases lay outside the gene matches. The CDR3 nucleotides are TGTGCCAGCAGTGAGGACCCCGGGACAGGGTTCGACGAGCAGTACTTC. It translates to CASSEDPGTGFDEQYF.

The chain uses TRBV12-5 and TRBJ1-2; 8 bases map to TRBD1. Germline values: CDR1 LGHNT, CDR2 FRNRAP. Losses at the gene ends were 1 base for V and 5 bases for J; bases not matched to a gene: 6. CDR3 length: 15 residues. CDR3 amino acids: CASGLGTGKIYGYTF. Here the CDR3 DNA reads TGTGCTAGTGGTTTGGGGACAGGGAAAATATATGGCTACACCTTC.

The CDR3 DNA reads as TGTGCCTGGAGTTGGGGGCAGGGCGGTGGGAACAATGAGCAGTTCTTC. This encodes CAWSWGQGGGNNEQFF. V and J are TRBV30 and TRBJ2-1; D is possibly TRBD1 (6 bases). Germline V gene data show CDR1 as GTSNPN and CDR2 as SVGIG (reference sequence). CDR3 length: 16 residues. V shed 2 bases and J shed 5 bases, with 19 bases lying between them.

CDR3 amino acids: CASDSRDRVYNEQFF. The CDR3 DNA sequence: TGTGCTAGTGATTCCCGGGACAGGGTCTACAATGAGCAGTTCTTC. The rearrangement links TRBV12-5 to TRBJ2-1, with 9 nucleotides matching TRBD1. Germline V gives CDR1 LGHNT, CDR2 FRNRAP. The CDR3 spans 15 residues. Trimming took 7 bases from V and 3 from J; bases not matched to a gene: 7.

The chain joins TRBV11-2 to TRBJ2-2; TRBD1 agrees at 11 bases. This CDR3 region has 15 residues. V lost 4 bases to trimming and J lost 4 bases; unmatched junction nucleotides: 2. Germline V lookup: CDR1 SGHAT, CDR2 FQNNGV. The CDR3 loop is CASSSGTGGTGELFF. The CDR3 region has the DNA TGTGCCAGCAGCTCCGGGACAGGGGGCACCGGGGAGCTGTTTTTT. Together with reference TRBV11-2 and TRBJ2-2, the CDR3 gives the full variable domain: EAGVAQSPRYKIIEKRQSVAFWCNPISGHATLYWYQQILGQGPKLLIQFQNNGVVDDSQLPKDRFSAERLKGVDSTLKIQPAKLEDSAVYLCASSSGTGGTGELFFGEGSRLTVL.

Only one count was recorded for this clone. The chain recombines TRBV19 with TRBJ2-1, with TRBD1 matching over 11 bases. The ends lost 0 bases at V and 6 bases at J; junction bases unmatched: 4. There are 16 residues in the CDR3. The V gene's germline CDR1 is LNHDA and CDR2 SQIVND (reference sequence). The CDR3 sequence is CASSIEGTGGINEQFF. CDR3 bases: TGTGCCAGTAGTATAGAGGGGACAGGGGGTATCAATGAGCAGTTCTTC.

The chain couples TRBV4-2 to TRBJ2-7, with 8 bases that match TRBD2. The CDR3 has 16 amino acids. The V segment lost 0 bases and the J segment 2 bases; nucleotides outside the gene matches: 6. CDR1 is LGHNA and CDR2 is YNFKEQ in the germline V gene. CDR3 amino acids: CASSQDGSGTTYEQYF. The CDR3 bases are TGTGCCAGCAGCCAAGATGGTAGCGGGACAACCTACGAGCAGTACTTC.

The chain carries TRBV28 and TRBJ1-1; D ambiguous. The germline CDR1 and CDR2 sequences are MDHEN and SYDVKM. Deletions cut 6 bases from V and 3 bases from J, with 14 bases between. The CDR3 runs to 14 residues. The CDR3 spells CASSRPTEHTEAFF. The CDR3 nucleotides read TGTGCCAGCAGCAGACCCACAGAACACACTGAAGCTTTCTTT.

The chain has TRBV5-6 and TRBJ1-4, with 7 bases that match TRBD1. This CDR3 is 15 amino acids long. Trimming cost V 2 bases and J 4 bases; bases outside gene matches: 5. Germline CDR1 reads SGHDT; CDR2 reads YYEEEE. The CDR3 bases are TGTGCCAGCAGCTTACCGGGACAGCTTAATGAAAAACTGTTTTTT. The encoded protein is CASSLPGQLNEKLFF.